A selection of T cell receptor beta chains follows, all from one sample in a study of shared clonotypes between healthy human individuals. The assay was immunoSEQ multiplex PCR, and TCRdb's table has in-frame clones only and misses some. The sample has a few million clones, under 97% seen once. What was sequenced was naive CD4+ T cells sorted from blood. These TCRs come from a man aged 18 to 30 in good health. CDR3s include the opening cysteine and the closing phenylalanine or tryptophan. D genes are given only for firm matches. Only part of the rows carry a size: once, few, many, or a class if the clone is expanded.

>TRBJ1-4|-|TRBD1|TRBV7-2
CASSRDGTGFVNEKLFF
TGTGCCAGCAGCCGAGATGGGACAGGGTTCGTTAATGAAAAACTGTTTTTT
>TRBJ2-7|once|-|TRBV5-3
CARSLVGFTYEQYF
TGTGCCAGAAGCTTGGTAGGATTCACCTACGAGCAGTACTTC
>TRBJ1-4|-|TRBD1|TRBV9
CASSSPQGEKLFF
TGTGCCAGCAGCTCCCCACAGGGGGAAAAACTGTTTTTT
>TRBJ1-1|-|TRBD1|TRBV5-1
CASNLGQGGTEAFF
TGCGCCAGCAACCTCGGACAGGGAGGCACTGAAGCTTTCTTT
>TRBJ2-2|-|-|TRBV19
CASSIPGTRPGELFF
TGTGCCAGTAGTATCCCCGGGACAAGACCCGGGGAGCTGTTTTTT
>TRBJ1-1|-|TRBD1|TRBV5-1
CASSLAGDRGTEAFF
TGCGCCAGCAGCTTGGCCGGGGACAGGGGAACTGAAGCTTTCTTT
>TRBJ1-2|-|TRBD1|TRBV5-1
CASSLGDLQGRYGYTF
TGCGCCAGCAGCTTGGGGGATTTACAGGGGAGATATGGCTACACCTTC
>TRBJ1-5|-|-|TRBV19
CASSIQGKYQPQHF
TGTGCCAGTAGTATACAGGGGAAATATCAGCCCCAGCATTTT
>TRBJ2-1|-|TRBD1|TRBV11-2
CASSVAGTGWREQFF
TGTGCCAGCAGCGTAGCCGGGACAGGGTGGCGTGAGCAGTTCTTC
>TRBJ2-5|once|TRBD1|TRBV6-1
CASSDTRQGARKTQYF
TGTGCCAGCAGTGACACGAGGCAGGGGGCGCGGAAGACCCAGTACTTC
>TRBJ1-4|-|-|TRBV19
CASGTGFNEKLFF
TGTGCCAGTGGAACCGGTTTTAATGAAAAACTGTTTTTT
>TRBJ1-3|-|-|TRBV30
CAWSVYRGNTIYF
TGTGCCTGGAGTGTATACAGAGGAAACACCATATATTTT
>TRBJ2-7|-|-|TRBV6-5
CASSEGGEQYF
TGTGCCAGCAGTGAAGGGGGCGAGCAGTACTTC
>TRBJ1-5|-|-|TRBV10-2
CASSEGGVSNQPQHF
TGCGCCAGCAGTGAGGGGGGGGTAAGCAATCAGCCCCAGCATTTT
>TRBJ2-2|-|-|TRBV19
CASSTGVPGELFF
TGTGCCAGTAGTACAGGGGTTCCCGGGGAGCTGTTTTTT
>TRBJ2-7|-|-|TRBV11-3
CASSPSGGEQYF
TGTGCCAGCAGCCCCAGTGGGGGAGAGCAGTACTTC
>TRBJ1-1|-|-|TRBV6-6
CASSYSSGDTEAFF
TGTGCCAGCAGTTACTCTTCGGGGGACACTGAAGCTTTCTTT
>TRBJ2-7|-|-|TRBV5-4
CASSSGAAYEQYF
TGTGCCAGCAGCTCCGGGGCCGCCTACGAGCAGTACTTC
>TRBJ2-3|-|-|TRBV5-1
CASSYGISTDTQYF
TGCGCCAGCAGCTACGGGATCAGCACAGATACGCAGTATTTT
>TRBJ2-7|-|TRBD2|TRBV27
CASSNSGRRYEQYF
TGTGCCAGCAGTAATAGCGGGAGACGCTACGAGCAGTACTTC
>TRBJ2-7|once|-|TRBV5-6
CASSLGITTYEQYF
TGTGCCAGCAGCTTGGGGATCACGACTTACGAGCAGTACTTC
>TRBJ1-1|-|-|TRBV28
CASSLIGNTEAFF
TGTGCCAGCAGTTTAATCGGGAACACTGAAGCTTTCTTT
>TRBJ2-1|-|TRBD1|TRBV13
CASSFGQGYNEQFF
TGTGCCAGCAGCTTTGGACAGGGGTACAATGAGCAGTTCTTC
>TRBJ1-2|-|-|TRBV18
CASSPIFDGYTF
TGTGCCAGCTCACCAATTTTTGACGGCTACACCTTC
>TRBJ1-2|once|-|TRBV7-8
CASSLGGAGFIFNYGYTF
TGTGCCAGCAGCTTAGGAGGTGCAGGGTTTATTTTTAACTATGGCTACACCTTC
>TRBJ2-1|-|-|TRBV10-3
CAISEGGHEQFF
TGTGCCATCAGTGAGGGCGGACACGAGCAGTTCTTC
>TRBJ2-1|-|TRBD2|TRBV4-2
CASSQGGGGGYYNEQFF
TGTGCCAGCAGCCAAGGGGGCGGCGGGGGTTACTACAATGAGCAGTTCTTC
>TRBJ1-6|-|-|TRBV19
CASSMEGDSPLHF
TGTGCCAGTAGTATGGAGGGGGATTCACCCCTCCACTTT